This entry concerns a single T cell receptor (beta chain). This clonotype was counted only a few times. No cognate antigen has been identified for it. Qualities for individual bases were not recorded, and no much larger clone is one base off. Only healthy Caucasian donors were included. The sample is drawn from a study of identical twins listed by TCRdb under 2016. As for the study more broadly: To test whether fetal clonotypes persist, this study deep-sequenced TCR alpha and beta repertoires from monozygotic twins, from unrelated adults of various ages, and from cord blood. To rule out contamination, the twin experiments were replicated at different times with different library preparation protocols.

The library was prepared using 5' RACE. TCRdb shows the sequencer as Illumina HiSeq 2000. A universal primer binding site was added through template switching, and the final cDNA carried a unique molecular identifier so that TCR cDNA molecules could be counted accurately. Specific primers in the conserved constant-segment region were used to synthesize first-strand cDNA for TCR alpha and beta chains. To control for contamination, every cDNA library carried two barcodes: a SMART-Mk sample barcode plus Illumina barcodes. TruSeq adapter sequences along with Illumina sample barcodes were introduced in two successive PCR steps. TCR alpha and beta cDNA libraries were sequenced on the Illumina HiSeq platform with custom primers. The study's processing was this. Unique molecular identifiers were extracted from raw reads with MiGEC, and CDR3 positions were determined with MiXCR. Recombination models were inferred per individual with the repgenHMM and IGoR tools using an EM algorithm. Shared clonotype analysis was performed with the tcR package in R, normalizing sharing by the product of cloneset sizes. To study raw recombination without the effects of thymic and clonal selection, out-of-frame nonproductive sequences were analyzed. TCRdb's own reprocessing of the public reads used fastp at Q25 and MiXCR and kept productive beta chains. Rows are unified per CDR3 protein, each entry keeping the most common DNA and genes. The V and J calls shown here were made by TCRdb, not taken from the authors' results. The sample contains around 1.7 million distinct CDR3 sequences, less than 35% of them found a single time. The ten largest make up roughly 0.3% of the sample.

Results the study describes overall, beyond this receptor: The excess sharing between twins in beta out-of-frame sequences was weaker because fewer shared sequences reduced the signal-to-noise ratio. Because the same donors could not be followed over many years, the conclusions relied on cross-sectional statistical analysis. Out-of-frame TCR alpha sequences shared between twins showed an excess of low generation-probability sequences compared with coincidental sharing between unrelated individuals. Zero-insertion analyses could be partly confounded by invariant T cells such as MAIT and iNKT, though diverse VJ usage argued against such confounding for most clonotypes. Out-of-frame TCR alpha sharing in monozygotic twins was systematically underestimated by recombination models, whereas sharing between unrelated individuals was in agreement with the recombination models. Abundant cord blood beta clonotypes had fewer insertions, young adult naive repertoires showed a similar but weaker trend, and memory repertoires showed no such trend.

Trimming leaves V shorter by 4 bases and J shorter by 4 bases, with the junction holding 6 bases beyond the gene matches. Measured from the cysteine to the phenylalanine, the CDR3 is 14 residues long. Just the 42-base CDR3 DNA is kept, in frame starting at base 1. CDR1 is given as SGHNT and CDR2 as YYREEE, both from the germline V gene (reference sequence). The receptor was isolated from a newborn girl in good health. Sequenced input: cord blood. This receptor chain uses TRBV5-4 and TRBJ1-2; TRBD1 fits 8 bases in the junction. The CDR3: CASSIPGTGYGYTF. The nucleotide sequence reads as follows: TGTGCCAGCAGCATTCCGGGGACAGGCTATGGCTACACCTTC.